This T cell receptor (beta chain) was profiled in a study of OX40 agonist ivuxolimab in advanced cancers. As for the study in general: Prior anti-PD-1, anti-PD-L1 or anti-CTLA-4 therapy was allowed; about 39% had some.

Peripheral blood came from all dose cohorts at three timepoints. TCRdb keeps only in-frame clones here, not all; method: immunoSEQ multiplex PCR. The table includes about 99,000 clones, 90% to 95% detected once. The source material was CD4+ or CD8+ T cells sorted from blood, sampled in a trial of the OX40 agonist ivuxolimab. This sequence originates from an adult with an advanced solid tumor such as melanoma, head and neck, liver or kidney cancer.

The CDR3 nucleotides are TGTGCCAGCTCACCACGTGCGGGGAGTGTAACACATACGCAGTATTTT. Its translation: CASSPRAGSVTHTQYF. J is TRBJ2-3 and V is TRBV18; D is perhaps TRBD2 (6 bases). The V gene's germline CDR1 is KGHSH and CDR2 LQKENI. V gave up 1 base and J gave up 7 bases, with 18 bases separating them. The CDR3 sequence is 16 residues long.